This passage covers 2 T cell receptor beta chains from one sample sequenced in a study of cytomegalovirus exposure and HLA in healthy donors. Researchers ran the PCR with 60 Vbeta and 13 Jbeta primers. Clones were read by immunoSEQ multiplex PCR, and TCRdb kept only the in-frame ones, dropping some. The repertoire holds about 200,000 clones, with roughly 77% as singletons. Sequencing input: PBMCs. The receptors come from a woman aged 45-65 years in good health and CMV-seronegative.

V is TRBV9 and J is TRBJ1-1, with 10 bases fitting TRBD1. The CDR3 has 15 amino acids. Losses at the gene ends were 6 bases for V and 4 bases for J; bases not matched to a gene: 9. In germline, CDR1 is SGDLS, CDR2 YYNGEE. The CDR3 coding sequence is TGTGCCAGCAACCCGACAGGGGGCTTTGTCACTGAAGCTTTCTTT. Amino acid sequence: CASNPTGGFVTEAFF. Combining the CDR3 with reference TRBV9 and TRBJ1-1 gives the whole variable domain DSGVTQTPKHLITATGQRVTLRCSPRSGDLSVYWYQQSLDQGLQFLIQYYNGEERAKGNILERFSAQQFPDLHSELNLSSLELGDSALYFCASNPTGGFVTEAFFGQGTRLTVV.

J is TRBJ1-4 and V is TRBV19, with 9 bases lining up with TRBD1. The CDR3 sequence is 14 residues long. After removal of 3 bases from V and 7 bases from J, the junction contained 3 bases not matched to a gene. Germline V gene lookup returns CDR1 LNHDA and CDR2 SQIVND (reference sequence). CDR3: CASSIMDRGEKLFF. The CDR3 coding sequence is TGTGCCAGTAGTATCATGGACAGGGGTGAAAAACTGTTTTTT.